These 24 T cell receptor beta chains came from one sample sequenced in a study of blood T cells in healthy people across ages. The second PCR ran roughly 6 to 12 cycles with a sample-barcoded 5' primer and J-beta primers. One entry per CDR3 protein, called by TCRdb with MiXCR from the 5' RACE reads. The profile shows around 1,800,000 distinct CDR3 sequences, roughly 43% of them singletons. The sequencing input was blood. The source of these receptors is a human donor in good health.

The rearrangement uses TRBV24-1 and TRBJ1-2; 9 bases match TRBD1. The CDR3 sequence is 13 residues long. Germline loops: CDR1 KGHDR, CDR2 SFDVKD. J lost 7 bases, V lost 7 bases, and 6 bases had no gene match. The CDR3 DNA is TGTGCCACCAGGTCACAGGGGGCGCCTGGCTACACCTTC. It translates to CATRSQGAPGYTF.

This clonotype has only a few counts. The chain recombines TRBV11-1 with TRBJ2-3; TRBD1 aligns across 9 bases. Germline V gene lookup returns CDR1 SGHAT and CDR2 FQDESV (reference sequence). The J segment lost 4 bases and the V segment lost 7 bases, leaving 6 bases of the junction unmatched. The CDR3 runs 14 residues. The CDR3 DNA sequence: TGTGCCAGCAAGAAACAGGGGGCATCAGATACGCAGTATTTT. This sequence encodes CASKKQGASDTQYF. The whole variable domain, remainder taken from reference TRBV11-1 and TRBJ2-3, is EAEVAQSPRYKITEKSQAVAFWCDPISGHATLYWYRQILGQGPELLVQFQDESVVDDSQLPKDRFSAERLKGVDSTLKIQPAELGDSAMYLCASKKQGASDTQYFGPGTRLTVL.

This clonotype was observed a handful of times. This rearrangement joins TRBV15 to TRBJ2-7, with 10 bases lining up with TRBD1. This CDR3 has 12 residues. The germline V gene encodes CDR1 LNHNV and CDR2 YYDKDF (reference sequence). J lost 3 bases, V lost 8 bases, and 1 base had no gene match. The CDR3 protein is CATGTGDYEQYF. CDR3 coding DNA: TGTGCCACCGGGACAGGGGACTACGAGCAGTACTTC.

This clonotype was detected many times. Written as DNA, the CDR3 is TGTGCCAGCAGCCCCACGCGGGATCGGGATACGCAGTATTTT. Amino acids: CASSPTRDRDTQYF. The gene calls are TRBV7-2 and TRBJ2-3; tentatively, D is TRBD2 (6 bases). CDR1 and CDR2 from the germline V gene are SGHTA and FQGNSA. V lost 5 bases to trimming and J lost 6 bases, with 15 bases between them. This CDR3 spans 14 amino acids.

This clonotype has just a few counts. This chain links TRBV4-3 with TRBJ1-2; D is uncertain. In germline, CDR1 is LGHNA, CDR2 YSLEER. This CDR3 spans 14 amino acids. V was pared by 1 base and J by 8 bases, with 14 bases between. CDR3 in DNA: TGCGCCAGCAGCCAAGCCAACCCGGCCGGCGGCTACACCTTC. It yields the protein CASSQANPAGGYTF.

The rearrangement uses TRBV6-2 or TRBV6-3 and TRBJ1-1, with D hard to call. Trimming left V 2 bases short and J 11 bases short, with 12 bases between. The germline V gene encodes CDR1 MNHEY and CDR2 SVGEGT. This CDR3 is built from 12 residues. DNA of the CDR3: TGTGCCAGCAGTTACAAGGACCGCGGGGCTTTCTTT. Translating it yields CASSYKDRGAFF.

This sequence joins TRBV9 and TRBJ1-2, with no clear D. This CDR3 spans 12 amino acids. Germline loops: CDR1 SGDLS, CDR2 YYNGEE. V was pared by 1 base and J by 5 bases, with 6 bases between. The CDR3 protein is CASSVQDYGYTF. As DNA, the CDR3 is TGTGCCAGCAGCGTACAGGATTATGGCTACACCTTC.

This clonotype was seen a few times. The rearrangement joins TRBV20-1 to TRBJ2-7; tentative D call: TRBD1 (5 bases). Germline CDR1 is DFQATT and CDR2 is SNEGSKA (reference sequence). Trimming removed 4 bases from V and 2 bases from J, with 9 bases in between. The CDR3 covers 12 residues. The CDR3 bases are TGCAGTGCTACCAGGGCCCCCTACGAGCAGTACTTC. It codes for CSATRAPYEQYF.

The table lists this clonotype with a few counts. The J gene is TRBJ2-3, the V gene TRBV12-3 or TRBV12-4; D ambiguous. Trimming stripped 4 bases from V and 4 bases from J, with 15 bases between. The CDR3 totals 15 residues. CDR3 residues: CASSSTPTRPDTQYF. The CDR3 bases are TGTGCCAGCAGTTCCACGCCTACCCGTCCAGATACGCAGTATTTT.

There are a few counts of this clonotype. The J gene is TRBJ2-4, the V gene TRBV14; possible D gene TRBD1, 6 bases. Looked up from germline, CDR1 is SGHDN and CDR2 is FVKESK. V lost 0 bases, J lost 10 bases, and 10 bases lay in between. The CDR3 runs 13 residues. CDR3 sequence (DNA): TGTGCCAGCAGCCAAGAGACAGGAGAAATTCAGTACTTC. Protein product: CASSQETGEIQYF.

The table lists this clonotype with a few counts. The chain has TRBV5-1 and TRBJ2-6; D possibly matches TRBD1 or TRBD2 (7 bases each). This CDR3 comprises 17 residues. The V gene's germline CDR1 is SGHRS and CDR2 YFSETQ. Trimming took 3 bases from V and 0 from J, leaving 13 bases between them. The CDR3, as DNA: TGCGCCAGCAGCTATCAGGGGGGGAACTCTGGGGCCAACGTCCTGACTTTC. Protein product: CASSYQGGNSGANVLTF.

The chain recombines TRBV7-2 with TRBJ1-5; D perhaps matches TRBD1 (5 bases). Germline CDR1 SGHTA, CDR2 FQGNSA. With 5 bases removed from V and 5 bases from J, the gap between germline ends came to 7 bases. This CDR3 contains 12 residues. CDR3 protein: CASSTRDQPQHF. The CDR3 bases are TGTGCCAGCAGCACCAGGGATCAGCCCCAGCATTTT.

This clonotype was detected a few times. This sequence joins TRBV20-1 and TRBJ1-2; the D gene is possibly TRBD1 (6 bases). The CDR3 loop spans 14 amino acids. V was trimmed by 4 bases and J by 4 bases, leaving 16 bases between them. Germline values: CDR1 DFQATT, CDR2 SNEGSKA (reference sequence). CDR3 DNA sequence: TGCAGTGCTACCGAAGTTCAGGGGCTCTATGGCTACACCTTC. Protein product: CSATEVQGLYGYTF.

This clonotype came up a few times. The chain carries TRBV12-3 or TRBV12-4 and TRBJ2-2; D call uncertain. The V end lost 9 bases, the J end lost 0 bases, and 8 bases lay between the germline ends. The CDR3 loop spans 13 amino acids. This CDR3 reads CASVSANTGELFF. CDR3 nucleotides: TGTGCCAGTGTCTCCGCGAACACCGGGGAGCTGTTTTTT.

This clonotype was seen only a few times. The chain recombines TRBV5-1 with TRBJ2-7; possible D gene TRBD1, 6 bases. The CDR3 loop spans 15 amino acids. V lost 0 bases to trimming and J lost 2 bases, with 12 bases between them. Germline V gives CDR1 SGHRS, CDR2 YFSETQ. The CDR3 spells CASSLDREGPYEQYF. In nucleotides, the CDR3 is TGCGCCAGCAGCTTGGACAGGGAAGGACCCTACGAGCAGTACTTC.

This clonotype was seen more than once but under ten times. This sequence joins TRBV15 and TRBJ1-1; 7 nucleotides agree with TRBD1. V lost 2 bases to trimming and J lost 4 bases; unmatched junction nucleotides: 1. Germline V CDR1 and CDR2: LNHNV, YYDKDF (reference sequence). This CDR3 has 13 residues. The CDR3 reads CATSRRDSTEAFF. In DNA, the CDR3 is TGTGCCACCAGCAGACGGGACAGCACTGAAGCTTTCTTT.

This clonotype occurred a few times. CDR3 DNA: TGCAGTGCTAGAGGGCTTAGGAACACAGATACGCAGTATTTT. Its translation is CSARGLRNTDTQYF. The chain combines TRBV20-1 with TRBJ2-3; D not resolved. The CDR3 runs to 14 residues. Per germline, CDR1 DFQATT and CDR2 SNEGSKA (reference sequence). V lost 1 base and J lost 2, with 10 bases in between.

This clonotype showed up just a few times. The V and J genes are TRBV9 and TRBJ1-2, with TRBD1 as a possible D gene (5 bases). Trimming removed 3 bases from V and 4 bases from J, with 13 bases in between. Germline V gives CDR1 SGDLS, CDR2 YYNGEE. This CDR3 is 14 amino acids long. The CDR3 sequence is CASSESTGSYGYTF. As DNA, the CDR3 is TGTGCCAGCAGCGAATCAACAGGATCCTATGGCTACACCTTC.

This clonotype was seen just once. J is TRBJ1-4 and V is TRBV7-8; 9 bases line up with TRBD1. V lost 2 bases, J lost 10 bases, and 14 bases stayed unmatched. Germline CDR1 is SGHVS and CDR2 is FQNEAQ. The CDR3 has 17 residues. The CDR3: CASSLNLRGQGGGKLFF. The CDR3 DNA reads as TGTGCCAGCAGCTTAAACCTCCGGGGACAGGGTGGGGGAAAACTGTTTTTT.

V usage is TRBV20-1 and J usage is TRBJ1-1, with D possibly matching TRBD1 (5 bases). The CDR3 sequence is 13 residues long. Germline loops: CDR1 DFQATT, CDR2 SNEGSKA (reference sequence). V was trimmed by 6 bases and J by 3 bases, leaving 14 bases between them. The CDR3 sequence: CSAPDGGHTEAFF. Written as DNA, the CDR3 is TGCAGTGCCCCGGACGGGGGTCACACTGAAGCTTTCTTT.

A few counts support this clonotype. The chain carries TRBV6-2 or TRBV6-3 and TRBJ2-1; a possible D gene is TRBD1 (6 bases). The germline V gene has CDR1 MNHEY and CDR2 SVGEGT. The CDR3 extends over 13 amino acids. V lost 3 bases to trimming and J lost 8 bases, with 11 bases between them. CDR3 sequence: CASSYTGLDEQFF. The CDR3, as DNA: TGTGCCAGCAGTTATACAGGGCTCGATGAGCAGTTCTTC.

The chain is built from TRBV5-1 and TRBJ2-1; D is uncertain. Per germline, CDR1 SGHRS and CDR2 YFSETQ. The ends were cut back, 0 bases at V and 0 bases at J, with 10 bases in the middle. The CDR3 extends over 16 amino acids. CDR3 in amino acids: CASSLVSVSSYNEQFF. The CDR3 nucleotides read TGCGCCAGCAGCTTGGTTTCCGTAAGCTCCTACAATGAGCAGTTCTTC.

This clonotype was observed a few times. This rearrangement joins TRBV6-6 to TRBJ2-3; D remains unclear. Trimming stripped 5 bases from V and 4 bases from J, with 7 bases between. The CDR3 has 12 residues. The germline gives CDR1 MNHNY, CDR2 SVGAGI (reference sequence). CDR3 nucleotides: TGTGCCAGCAGTGCCGGCCCAGATACGCAGTATTTT. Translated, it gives CASSAGPDTQYF.

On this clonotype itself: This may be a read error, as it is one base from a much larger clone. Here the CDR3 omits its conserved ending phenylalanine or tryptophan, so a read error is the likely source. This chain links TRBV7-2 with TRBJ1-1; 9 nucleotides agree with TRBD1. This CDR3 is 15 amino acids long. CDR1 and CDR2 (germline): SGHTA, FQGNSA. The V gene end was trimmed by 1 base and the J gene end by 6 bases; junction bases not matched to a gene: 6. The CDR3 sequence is CASSLGGTGSAEAFL. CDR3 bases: TGTGCCAGCAGCTTAGGTGGGACAGGGTCAGCTGAAGCTTTCTTG.